These T cell receptor beta chains were read from a single sample in a study of quantifying T cell responses using KT2 cells. A single record per CDR3 protein comes from TCRdb applying MiXCR to the UMI-ligation and nested PCR reads. In the table there are about 41,000 distinct CDR3 sequences, approximately 15% of which are singletons. Sample: PBMCs spiked with cells of the T cell clone KT2. These receptors were obtained from a human donor. The conserved cysteine and the conserved F or W are not part of the CDR3 here. Fields, in order: J gene, V gene, CDR3 protein.

TRBJ2-5 TRBV12-3/TRBV12-4 ASSPSGTQETQY
TRBJ2-7 TRBV10-1 ASSQQPFSGTYEQY
TRBJ2-4 TRBV20-1 SAREGGNIQY
TRBJ2-5 TRBV5-1 ASREIQETQY
TRBJ2-3 TRBV12-3/TRBV12-4 ASSLSVWHTDTQY
TRBJ2-7 TRBV19 ASSITGSTDEQY
TRBJ2-1 TRBV11-2 ASSLGGLTYNEQF
TRBJ2-1 TRBV6-5 ASSYLVTGSGQF
TRBJ2-5 TRBV5-4 ASSLDPASQETQY
TRBJ1-2 TRBV6-5 ASSPIPDSYGYT
TRBJ2-7 TRBV6-1 ASRWWGTGAYEQY
TRBJ2-5 TRBV27 ASRPPGEETQY
TRBJ1-2 TRBV27 ASSLFVGRNYGYT
TRBJ1-2 TRBV28 ASSLPYGGSGDGYT
TRBJ2-1 TRBV7-8 ASSLKFAALSYNEQF
TRBJ1-5 TRBV2 ASSEEFGEPQH
TRBJ2-7 TRBV20-1 SARVQDQTYEQY
TRBJ1-3 TRBV2 ASSALEGSGNTIY
TRBJ2-1 TRBV6-2/TRBV6-3 ASSDRLAGGNEQF
TRBJ2-1 TRBV6-1 ASSETPGGPYNEQF
TRBJ2-1 TRBV14 ASSQEGAYRNEQF
TRBJ2-2 TRBV12-3/TRBV12-4 ASSLVGTGNTGELF
TRBJ1-4 TRBV7-2 ASSLVPGRPEKLF
TRBJ2-2 TRBV29-1 SVLETGNTGELF
TRBJ2-7 TRBV12-3/TRBV12-4 ASSLSGRALYEQY
TRBJ2-1 TRBV2 ASTKDRGLSYNEQF
TRBJ2-7 TRBV4-1 ASSQETRVRGTYDYYEQY
TRBJ1-5 TRBV7-9 ASSLGSQPQH
TRBJ1-2 TRBV29-1 SVKQGPNYGYT
TRBJ2-1 TRBV2 ASNGGGGATYNEQF
TRBJ1-2 TRBV20-1 SASVGDGYGYT
TRBJ1-1 TRBV12-3/TRBV12-4 ASSPGGGNTEAF
TRBJ2-1 TRBV21-1 ASRRVAAGSGSLSYNEQF
TRBJ2-3 TRBV27 ASSLSSTDTQY
TRBJ2-7 TRBV20-1 SARFPGRPYEQY
TRBJ2-3 TRBV7-2 ASSTTDTQY
TRBJ1-1 TRBV3-1 ASSQRDSAEAF
TRBJ1-1 TRBV12-5 ASGLGKGQGLTEAF
TRBJ2-7 TRBV6-2/TRBV6-3 ASAGTSGTYEQY
TRBJ1-1 TRBV5-1 ASRAGAGNTEAF
TRBJ2-6 TRBV12-5 ASGLSLTGTGSGANVLT
TRBJ2-5 TRBV6-1 ASSRGLETQY
TRBJ1-1 TRBV20-1 SAKRPFPTEAF
TRBJ2-1 TRBV12-3/TRBV12-4 ASSLGSGRATYNEQF
TRBJ2-3 TRBV5-1 ASSLSTGRSTDTQY